These 19 T cell receptor beta chains share one sample of origin, sequenced in a study of blood T cell repertoires in COVID-19. TCRdb keeps only in-frame clones here, not all; method: immunoSEQ multiplex PCR. The profile shows some 110,000 clones, around 80% of them singletons. Material: peripheral blood. These receptors were taken from a woman aged 70-85 years with acute or convalescent COVID-19.

In its sample, this clone was seen once. The chain recombines TRBV7-3 with TRBJ1-1; tentatively, D is TRBD1 (6 bases). The V end was cut by 4 bases, the J end by 7 bases, with 16 bases between. This CDR3 has 14 residues. CDR1 and CDR2 from the germline V gene are SGHTA and FQGTGA. The chain's CDR3 is CASSSNPSTGEAFF. CDR3 in DNA: TGTGCCAGCAGCTCCAATCCTTCGACAGGTGAAGCTTTCTTT.

A few counts support this clone. CDR3 sequence (DNA): TGCGCCAGCAGCTTGGGGTCTAGAAACAATGAGCAGTTCTTC. Residues: CASSLGSRNNEQFF. The chain is built from TRBV5-1 and TRBJ2-1; no clear D gene. Trimming shortened V by 0 bases and J by 5 bases, and 9 bases separated the two germline ends. This CDR3 region has 14 residues. Germline assignment: CDR1 SGHRS and CDR2 YFSETQ. The complete variable domain, with remaining parts taken from reference TRBV5-1 and TRBJ2-1, reads KAGVTQTPRYLIKTRGQQVTLSCSPISGHRSVSWYQQTPGQGLQFLFEYFSETQRNKGNFPGRFSGRQFSNSRSEMNVSTLELGDSALYLCASSLGSRNNEQFFGPGTRLTVL.

This clone was observed a handful of times. The chain uses TRBV11-2 and TRBJ2-3; TRBD2 matches 10 bases. The V and J ends lost 5 bases and 2 bases, in that order; junction bases with no gene match: 7. Germline values: CDR1 SGHAT, CDR2 FQNNGV. CDR3 length: 16 residues. CDR3 bases: TGTGCCAGCAGCCTCCGAGCGGGGGGGGTCACAGATACGCAGTATTTT. Residues: CASSLRAGGVTDTQYF. Supplemented by reference TRBV11-2 and TRBJ2-3, the full variable domain reads EAGVAQSPRYKIIEKRQSVAFWCNPISGHATLYWYQQILGQGPKLLIQFQNNGVVDDSQLPKDRFSAERLKGVDSTLKIQPAKLEDSAVYLCASSLRAGGVTDTQYFGPGTRLTVL.

This clone was recorded a few times. This specimen includes other DNA sequences encoding the same CDR3. This chain links TRBV7-8 with TRBJ2-3; 14 bases map to TRBD2. The germline V gene encodes CDR1 SGHVS and CDR2 FQNEAQ. J gave up 2 bases and V 5 bases, and 6 bases lay outside the gene matches. CDR3 length: 17 amino acids. The CDR3 DNA reads TGTGCCAGCAGCCTCGGACTAGCGGGGGGTCTCACAGATACGCAGTATTTT. It encodes CASSLGLAGGLTDTQYF.

The chain employs TRBV12-3 or TRBV12-4 and TRBJ1-6, with TRBD1 identical over 7 bases. Germline trimming cut 6 bases from V and 12 bases from J; bases unmatched to any gene: 8. The CDR3 is 13 residues long. The chain's CDR3 is CASSLTGSRPLHF. The CDR3 DNA reads as TGTGCCAGCAGCTTGACAGGGTCTCGACCCCTCCACTTT.

This chain joins TRBV5-1 and TRBJ1-6; no firm D call. Trimming pared 2 bases from V and 1 base from J, leaving 10 bases between. CDR3 length: 16 amino acids. CDR1 SGHRS and CDR2 YFSETQ come from the germline V gene. The CDR3 protein is CASSLDGRSYNSPLHF. DNA for the CDR3: TGCGCCAGCAGCTTAGATGGGAGGTCCTATAATTCACCCCTCCACTTT.

V usage is TRBV3-1 (or the pseudogene TRBV3-2) and J usage is TRBJ1-4; D might be TRBD1 (5 bases). Germline lookup yields CDR1 LGHDT and CDR2 YNNKEL (reference sequence). Trimming stripped 0 bases from V and 5 bases from J, with 13 bases between. The CDR3 is 16 residues long. CDR3 DNA sequence: TGTGCCAGCAGCCAAGACCGCCAGGGTGGGAATGAAAAACTGTTTTTT. The encoded protein is CASSQDRQGGNEKLFF.

This clone has only one observation. This chain connects TRBV19 to TRBJ2-7; 7 bases fit TRBD1. The germline V gene has CDR1 LNHDA and CDR2 SQIVND (reference sequence). The CDR3 loop spans 13 amino acids. Trimming at V came to 6 bases and at J to 2 bases, leaving 4 bases not matched to a gene. In DNA, the CDR3 is TGTGCCAGTAGGGGGGACAGAACCTACGAGCAGTACTTC. Translating it yields CASRGDRTYEQYF.

The chain employs TRBV9 and TRBJ2-3, with TRBD1 as a possible D gene (5 bases). From germline, CDR1 is SGDLS and CDR2 YYNGEE. Trimming left V 1 base short and J 3 bases short, with 12 bases between. This CDR3 region has 15 residues. The CDR3 coding sequence is TGTGCCAGCAGCGTACAGGGTTTGAAAACAGATACGCAGTATTTT. The encoded protein is CASSVQGLKTDTQYF.

The chain links TRBV19 to TRBJ2-1; 14 bases are shared with TRBD2. The germline V gene encodes CDR1 LNHDA and CDR2 SQIVND (reference sequence). The J segment lost 0 bases and the V segment lost 4 bases, leaving 14 bases of the junction unmatched. The CDR3 loop spans 21 amino acids. CDR3 loop: CASSTPGTSGSILSSYNEQFF. In nucleotides, the CDR3 is TGTGCCAGTAGTACTCCTGGGACTAGCGGGAGCATTTTGAGCTCCTACAATGAGCAGTTCTTC.

This chain links TRBV4-1 with TRBJ2-3; 9 nucleotides agree with TRBD2. After removal of 3 bases from V and 1 base from J, the junction contained 5 bases not matched to a gene. The CDR3 runs 16 residues. Looked up from germline, CDR1 is MGHRA and CDR2 is YSYEKL. The CDR3 sequence: CASSHGAGGGTDTQYF. CDR3 sequence (DNA): TGCGCCAGCAGCCACGGAGCGGGAGGAGGCACAGATACGCAGTATTTT.

This clone was recorded only once. The rearrangement joins TRBV12-5 to TRBJ1-1; D not resolved. The germline V gene has CDR1 LGHNT and CDR2 FRNRAP. The CDR3 totals 13 residues. Trimming removed 0 bases at V and 8 bases at J, with 10 bases between. The CDR3 DNA is TGTGCTAGTGGTTTGGTGGGAGCTTCCGAAGCTTTCTTT. Translation: CASGLVGASEAFF.

CDR3 sequence reads: CASSTTGGTEKLFF. The CDR3 nucleotides are TGTGCCAGCAGCACTACGGGGGGGACTGAAAAACTGTTTTTT. This rearrangement joins TRBV11-2 to TRBJ1-4; D perhaps matches TRBD1 (5 bases). This CDR3 has 14 amino acids. CDR1 and CDR2 (germline): SGHAT, FQNNGV. V was shortened by 5 bases and J by 7 bases, with 14 bases between the two germline ends.

V gene TRBV3-1 (or the pseudogene TRBV3-2) combines with J gene TRBJ1-1; 8 bases fit TRBD1. Unmatched junction bases numbered 4, after V lost 6 bases and J lost 4 bases. The germline V gene has CDR1 LGHDT and CDR2 YNNKEL (reference sequence). The CDR3 loop spans 13 amino acids. The CDR3 sequence: CASSRTGTTEAFF. In nucleotides, the CDR3 is TGTGCCAGCAGTCGGACAGGGACCACTGAAGCTTTCTTT.

The rearrangement uses TRBV5-1 and TRBJ2-5, with D hard to call. Germline V gene sequence: CDR1 SGHRS, CDR2 YFSETQ. Trimming took 4 bases from V and 2 from J, leaving 21 bases between them. The CDR3 is 17 residues long. CDR3 sequence: CASSLGPLGSEQETQYF. CDR3 bases: TGCGCCAGCAGCCTCGGTCCCTTGGGCTCCGAACAAGAGACCCAGTACTTC.

The chain combines TRBV6-2 or TRBV6-3 with TRBJ1-4; D uncertain. This CDR3 has 17 amino acids. CDR1 is MNHEY, CDR2 SVGEGT, per germline. The V end was cut by 6 bases, the J end by 0 bases, with 17 bases between. CDR3 sequence reads: CASSSLGSDATNEKLFF. CDR3 coding DNA: TGTGCCAGCAGCTCCCTGGGGAGTGATGCAACTAATGAAAAACTGTTTTTT.

With respect to this clone: Its ends do not fully match the called genes, so a read error is possible. The sample carries other DNA sequences with the same CDR3. The chain recombines TRBV3-1 (or the pseudogene TRBV3-2) with TRBJ1-1; 12 bases agree with TRBD1. Germline values: CDR1 LGHDT, CDR2 YNNKEL (reference sequence). The length of the CDR3 is 16 residues. The CDR3 is CASSQPHPGQGARQIF. CDR3 bases: TGTGCCAGCAGCCAACCCCACCCGGGACAGGGGGCCCGGCAGATCTTT.

The J gene is TRBJ1-1, the V gene TRBV10-2, with D perhaps matching TRBD1 (5 bases). CDR1 is WSHSY and CDR2 is SAAADI in the germline V gene. CDR3 size: 16 residues. Trimming shortened V by 6 bases and J by 4 bases, and 21 bases separated the two germline ends. The CDR3 loop reads CASRGRVGEGVTEAFF. Here the CDR3 DNA reads TGCGCCAGCAGGGGCAGAGTCGGAGAAGGGGTCACTGAAGCTTTCTTT.

The CDR3 is CAWKLHGRLNQPQHF. The CDR3 DNA follows: TGTGCCTGGAAGCTCCATGGCAGGCTGAATCAGCCCCAGCATTTT. The V gene is TRBV30, the J gene TRBJ1-5, with D unclear. V was cut by 4 bases and J by 4 bases, with 17 bases left in between. The CDR3 is 15 amino acids. Per the germline V gene, CDR1 is GTSNPN and CDR2 is SVGIG (reference sequence).